This TCR beta chain was identified in a study of identical twins. A universal primer site was added by template switching, and unique molecular identifiers were carried by the cDNA. TCRdb re-analysed the 5' RACE reads in MiXCR, keeping a single row per CDR3 protein. The data hold 250,000 or so distinct CDR3 sequences, with roughly 7% observed a single time. Germline V gene data show CDR1 as MGHDK and CDR2 as SYGVNS. V gave up 7 bases and J gave up 7 bases, with 20 bases separating them. The CDR3 totals 15 residues. This sample also appeared in a second study, on yellow fever vaccine responses in identical twins.

The sequence derives from a young woman in good health. The rearrangement links TRBV25-1 to TRBJ2-1; D possibly corresponds to TRBD2 (6 bases). The sample comprised memory (CD45RO+) T cells sorted from blood. The CDR3 DNA reads TGTGCCAGCATCGGCGGGACTCTCATTGGGAATGAGCAGTTCTTC. Translated: CASIGGTLIGNEQFF.